The next 9 T cell receptor beta chains were all read from a single sample in a study of control samples from healthy donors and cancer patients. Data came from immunoSEQ multiplex PCR; TCRdb stores just in-frame clones and leaves some out. The sample has 60,000 to 70,000 clones, 65% to 90% seen once; the top ten hold over 4.5%. The source material was blood. The source is a man between 40 and 49 years old in good health.

V is TRBV3-1 (or the pseudogene TRBV3-2) and J is TRBJ1-5; 9 bases are a match to TRBD1. CDR3 length equals 16 residues. V shed 4 bases, J shed 4 bases, and the junction held 8 bases outside the gene matches. Germline values: CDR1 LGHDT, CDR2 YNNKEL (reference sequence). The CDR3 spells CASSRQGVNINQPQHF. CDR3 DNA: TGTGCCAGCAGCCGACAGGGGGTTAATATTAATCAGCCCCAGCATTTT.

This chain connects TRBV10-3 to TRBJ2-7; 12 nucleotides match TRBD2. There are 16 residues in the CDR3. V lost 3 bases, J lost 7 bases, and 10 bases stayed unmatched. Per germline, CDR1 ENHRY and CDR2 SYGVKD. For the CDR3, the DNA is TGTGCCATCAGTGACTCTAGCGGGGGGGCCCCCAGAGAGCAGTACTTC. Amino acid sequence: CAISDSSGGAPREQYF.

There are a few counts of this clone. DNA of the CDR3: TGTGCCAGCAGCGAAGGACAGGCCTCGGCCTATGGCTACACCTTC. It encodes CASSEGQASAYGYTF. The chain recombines TRBV9 with TRBJ1-2; 7 nucleotides align to TRBD1. CDR1 and CDR2 (germline): SGDLS, YYNGEE. The length of the CDR3 is 15 residues. V was pared by 3 bases and J by 4 bases, with 9 bases of the junction left unmatched.

The V call is TRBV4-3, the J call TRBJ2-2; D ambiguous. There are 15 residues in the CDR3. Trimming took 0 bases from V and 3 from J, leaving 8 bases between them. Germline CDR1 is LGHNA and CDR2 is YSLEER. For the CDR3, the DNA is TGCGCCAGCAGCCAAGATCCCCCAGACACCGGGGAGCTGTTTTTT. This gives the protein CASSQDPPDTGELFF.

The V and J genes are TRBV4-1 and TRBJ1-3; weak D call: TRBD1 (5 bases). V was cut by 3 bases and J by 0 bases, with 21 bases left in between. Germline CDR1 MGHRA, CDR2 YSYEKL. This CDR3 contains 19 residues. DNA for the CDR3: TGCGCCAGCAGCCACGTGATGCCAGCTACAGGACACTCTGGAAACACCATATATTTT. It specifies CASSHVMPATGHSGNTIYF.

The table lists this clone with a count of one. The genes are TRBV6-6 and TRBJ2-7; D call uncertain. The germline V and J ends were trimmed by 5 bases and 2 bases, with 7 bases remaining between them. Germline V gene sequence: CDR1 MNHNY, CDR2 SVGAGI (reference sequence). CDR3 size: 12 residues. This CDR3 reads CASSRSAYEQYF. The CDR3 DNA reads TGTGCCAGCAGTCGATCTGCCTACGAGCAGTACTTC.

The chain joins TRBV6-1 to TRBJ1-4; no firm D call. The V and J ends lost 3 bases and 0 bases respectively, with 8 bases between them. The germline V gene has CDR1 MNHNS and CDR2 SASEGT. This CDR3 has 15 amino acids. This CDR3 reads CASSEVWTTNEKLFF. The CDR3, as DNA: TGTGCCAGCAGTGAGGTCTGGACAACTAATGAAAAACTGTTTTTT.

The genes are TRBV14 and TRBJ1-4, with D maybe TRBD1 (6 bases). The CDR3 totals 15 residues. Germline CDR1 is SGHDN and CDR2 is FVKESK. Trimming left V 0 bases short and J 14 bases short, with 19 bases between. CDR3 residues: CASSQEQLGGATLFF. The CDR3 coding sequence is TGTGCCAGCAGCCAAGAGCAACTAGGGGGGGCGACTCTGTTTTTT.

V gene TRBV28 combines with J gene TRBJ2-1; D gene ambiguous. V lost 4 bases and J lost 9, with 10 bases in between. This CDR3 spans 12 amino acids. Looked up from germline, CDR1 is MDHEN and CDR2 is SYDVKM. CDR3 sequence: CASSWVTGEQFF. The CDR3 DNA sequence: TGTGCCAGCAGTTGGGTAACGGGTGAGCAGTTCTTC.